Each of the 20 T cell receptor beta chains below was sequenced from the same sample in a study of blood T cell repertoires in COVID-19. Sequencing used immunoSEQ multiplex PCR; TCRdb keeps in-frame clones, though not all of them. The sample comprises approximately 280,000 clones, roughly 80% of which are singletons, and approximately 5% rests with the top ten. Sequencing input: PBMCs or T cells enriched from blood (not recorded which). The receptors come from a man aged 35 to 55 who had been exposed to COVID-19.

This chain connects TRBV5-1 to TRBJ1-1; TRBD1 matches 8 bases. Germline loops: CDR1 SGHRS, CDR2 YFSETQ. This CDR3 is built from 15 residues. With 0 bases clipped from V and 5 bases from J, the junction kept 6 bases outside the gene matches. CDR3 sequence: CASSLGGQGRTEAFF. The CDR3 bases are TGCGCCAGCAGCTTGGGAGGACAGGGTAGGACTGAAGCTTTCTTT.

The chain is built from TRBV2 and TRBJ1-6, with D hard to call. The CDR3 covers 13 residues. V lost 5 bases and J 8 bases, leaving 10 bases between the germline ends. Germline assignment: CDR1 SNHLY and CDR2 FYNNEI. In DNA form, the CDR3 reads TGTGCCAGCAGTCCTCGGTTTGATTCACCCCTCCACTTT. Its translation: CASSPRFDSPLHF. Supplemented by reference TRBV2 and TRBJ1-6, the full variable domain reads EPEVTQTPSHQVTQMGQEVILRCVPISNHLYFYWYRQILGQKVEFLVSFYNNEISEKSEIFDDQFSVERPDGSNFTLKIRSTKLEDSAMYFCASSPRFDSPLHFGNGTRLTVT.

The chain carries TRBV7-8 and TRBJ2-7; 8 positions agree with TRBD1. The germline gives CDR1 SGHVS, CDR2 FQNEAQ. This CDR3 is built from 15 residues. Trimming cost V 5 bases and J 6 bases; bases outside gene matches: 12. The CDR3 protein is CASSTQGVLTGEQYF. CDR3 DNA: TGTGCCAGCAGCACACAGGGGGTATTGACAGGCGAGCAGTACTTC.

CDR3 protein: CASSSGGRHYGYTF. As DNA, the CDR3 is TGTGCCAGCAGTTCAGGAGGGAGACACTATGGCTACACCTTC. This chain connects TRBV28 to TRBJ1-2; D remains unclear. Trimming pared 4 bases from V and 3 bases from J, leaving 12 bases between. The CDR3 spans 14 residues. The germline gives CDR1 MDHEN, CDR2 SYDVKM.

The rearrangement joins TRBV11-3 to TRBJ2-5; no clear D gene. Trimming pared 2 bases from V and 5 bases from J, leaving 9 bases between. Per the germline V gene, CDR1 is SGHNT and CDR2 is YENEEA. CDR3 length equals 13 residues. The CDR3 bases are TGTGCCAGCAGCTTATATCTGCAGGAGACCCAGTACTTC. Amino acid sequence: CASSLYLQETQYF.

V usage is TRBV11-1 and J usage is TRBJ1-3; 10 bases are shared with TRBD1. The V gene's germline CDR1 is SGHAT and CDR2 FQDESV (reference sequence). The CDR3 runs to 13 residues. V was clipped by 4 bases and J by 7 bases; unmatched bases: 1. The CDR3 here is CASSSGQGNTIYF. The CDR3 bases are TGTGCCAGCAGCTCGGGACAGGGGAACACCATATATTTT.

The chain combines TRBV7-9 with TRBJ2-5; 8 bases match TRBD1. V trimming: 1 base; J trimming: 9 bases; junction bases outside the gene matches: 4. The CDR3 sequence is 13 residues long. Germline assignment: CDR1 SEHNR and CDR2 FQNEAQ (reference sequence). CDR3 sequence reads: CASSLEQQGAQYF. Written as DNA, the CDR3 is TGTGCCAGCAGCTTAGAACAACAGGGGGCCCAGTACTTC.

This chain links TRBV3-1 (or the pseudogene TRBV3-2) with TRBJ2-7, with a weak D call TRBD1 (6 bases). The CDR3 is 14 residues long. The V end lost 4 bases, the J end lost 2 bases, and 12 bases lay between the germline ends. CDR1 LGHDT and CDR2 YNNKEL come from the germline V gene (reference sequence). This chain's CDR3 is CASSLQGSPYEQYF. CDR3 DNA sequence: TGTGCCAGCAGCCTACAGGGTTCCCCCTACGAGCAGTACTTC.

The chain couples TRBV10-3 to TRBJ2-7; no firm D call. The ends were cut back, 10 bases at V and 2 bases at J, with 12 bases in the middle. This CDR3 has 12 amino acids. CDR1 is ENHRY and CDR2 is SYGVKD in the germline V gene. Written as DNA, the CDR3 is TGTGCCACAGGCCATCCCACCTACGAGCAGTACTTC. It translates to CATGHPTYEQYF.

This clone was observed a few times. The CDR3 DNA sequence: TGTGCCACCAGCAATCTACAGACAGGGGGCGCGACCTCACCCCTCCACTTT. It codes for CATSNLQTGGATSPLHF. The chain combines TRBV15 with TRBJ1-6; 10 nucleotides align to TRBD1. Trimming cost V 4 bases and J 10 bases; bases outside gene matches: 13. Germline CDR1 and CDR2: LNHNV and YYDKDF (reference sequence). There are 17 residues in the CDR3.

A word on this clone: A read error may produce the germline difference seen at one junction end. This rearrangement joins TRBV4-1 to TRBJ1-6; 9 bases align to TRBD1. There are 16 residues in the CDR3. In germline, CDR1 is MGHRA, CDR2 YSYEKL. CDR3 sequence (DNA): TGCGCCAGCAGCCAGGGGGACAGGGAGTATAGTTCACCCCTCCACTTT. This encodes CASSQGDREYSSPLHF.

The chain joins TRBV29-1 to TRBJ2-4, with D maybe TRBD2 (6 bases). V lost 6 bases to trimming and J lost 4 bases, with 16 bases between them. Germline CDR1 and CDR2: SQVTM and ANQGSEA. There are 14 residues in the CDR3. CDR3 bases: TGCAGCGTGGGACTGCCAGGTCTTAAAAACATTCAGTACTTC. It specifies CSVGLPGLKNIQYF. Supplemented by reference TRBV29-1 and TRBJ2-4, the full variable domain reads SAVISQKPSRDICQRGTSLTIQCQVDSQVTMMFWYRQQPGQSLTLIATANQGSEATYESGFVIDKFPISRPNLTFSTLTVSNMSPEDSSIYLCSVGLPGLKNIQYFGAGTRLSVL.

V and J are TRBV4-2 and TRBJ2-3; 9 bases align to TRBD2. Trimming at V came to 0 bases and at J to 6 bases, leaving 7 bases not matched to a gene. This CDR3 is built from 16 residues. Germline CDR1 and CDR2: LGHNA and YNFKEQ. The CDR3 region has the DNA TGTGCCAGCAGCCAAGAGGTGCGGGAGGGGGTGGATACGCAGTATTTT. Translation gives CASSQEVREGVDTQYF.

This clone was seen a single time. The V call is TRBV13, the J call TRBJ2-3, with D unclear. V lost 5 bases and J 6 bases, leaving 9 bases between the germline ends. The CDR3 contains 12 residues. Germline CDR1 PRHDT, CDR2 FYEKMQ (reference sequence). The CDR3 DNA follows: TGTGCCAGCAGCCCCAGGTCGGATACGCAGTATTTT. This translates into CASSPRSDTQYF.

The chain combines TRBV19 with TRBJ2-1, with D perhaps TRBD1 (5 bases). The length of the CDR3 is 13 residues. Germline V gene data show CDR1 as LNHDA and CDR2 as SQIVND (reference sequence). Trimming shortened V by 7 bases and J by 5 bases, and 12 bases separated the two germline ends. The CDR3 here is CASNLWGHNEQFF. CDR3 DNA sequence: TGTGCCAGTAACCTTTGGGGCCACAATGAGCAGTTCTTC. Supplemented by reference TRBV19 and TRBJ2-1, the full variable domain reads DGGITQSPKYLFRKEGQNVTLSCEQNLNHDAMYWYRQDPGQGLRLIYYSQIVNDFQKGDIAEGYSVSREKKESFPLTVTSAQKNPTAFYLCASNLWGHNEQFFGPGTRLTVL.

The gene calls are TRBV11-3 and TRBJ1-3; the D gene is possibly TRBD1 (5 bases). The V gene's germline CDR1 is SGHNT and CDR2 YENEEA. Trimming stripped 0 bases from V and 1 base from J, with 7 bases between. The CDR3 is made up of 15 amino acids. The CDR3 sequence: CASSLEGASGNTIYF. The CDR3 region has the DNA TGTGCCAGCAGCTTAGAAGGGGCGTCTGGAAACACCATATATTTT.

This clone has a single count. V gene TRBV5-1 combines with J gene TRBJ1-4; TRBD1 aligns across 9 bases. The V segment lost 4 bases and the J segment 5 bases; nucleotides outside the gene matches: 9. The CDR3 contains 16 residues. CDR1 is SGHRS and CDR2 is YFSETQ in the germline V gene. This chain's CDR3 is CASSKLSGTGNEKLFF. The CDR3 DNA sequence: TGCGCCAGCAGCAAACTATCCGGGACAGGGAATGAAAAACTGTTTTTT.

The chain couples TRBV6-2 or TRBV6-3 to TRBJ2-3; 7 nucleotides match TRBD2. The CDR3 runs 14 residues. Germline V gene lookup returns CDR1 MNHEY and CDR2 SVGEGT. With 1 base clipped from V and 4 bases from J, the junction kept 2 bases outside the gene matches. DNA for the CDR3: TGTGCCAGCAGTTACTTGGGGGGGTCAGATACGCAGTATTTT. It encodes CASSYLGGSDTQYF.

The rearrangement joins TRBV11-3 to TRBJ2-1; 9 nucleotides align to TRBD2. The CDR3 contains 17 residues. Per germline, CDR1 SGHNT and CDR2 YENEEA. V was clipped by 0 bases and J by 4 bases; unmatched bases: 7. CDR3 region: CASSLDAGGPIYNEQFF. In DNA form, the CDR3 reads TGTGCCAGCAGCTTAGACGCGGGAGGGCCGATATACAATGAGCAGTTCTTC.

The chain carries TRBV6-5 and TRBJ1-1; TRBD1 matches at 9 bases. The length of the CDR3 is 13 residues. Per germline, CDR1 MNHEY and CDR2 SVGAGI. The V gene end was trimmed by 5 bases and the J gene end by 5 bases; junction bases not matched to a gene: 3. Here the CDR3 DNA reads TGTGCCAGCAGTACAGGGGGCATTACTGAAGCTTTCTTT. Its translation: CASSTGGITEAFF.